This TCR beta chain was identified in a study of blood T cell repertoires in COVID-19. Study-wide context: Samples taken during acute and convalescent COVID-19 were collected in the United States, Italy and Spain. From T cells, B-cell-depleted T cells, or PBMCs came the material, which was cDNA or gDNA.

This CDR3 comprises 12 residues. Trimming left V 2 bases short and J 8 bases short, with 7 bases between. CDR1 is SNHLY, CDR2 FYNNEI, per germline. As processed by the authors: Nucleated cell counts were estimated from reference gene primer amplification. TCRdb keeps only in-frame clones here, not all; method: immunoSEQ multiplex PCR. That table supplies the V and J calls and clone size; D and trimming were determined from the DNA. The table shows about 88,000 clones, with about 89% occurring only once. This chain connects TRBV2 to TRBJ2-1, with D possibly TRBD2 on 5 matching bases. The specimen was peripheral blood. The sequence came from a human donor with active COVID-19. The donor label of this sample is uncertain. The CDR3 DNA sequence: TGTGCCAGCAGTGAATTGAGGGATGAGCAGTTCTTC. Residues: CASSELRDEQFF. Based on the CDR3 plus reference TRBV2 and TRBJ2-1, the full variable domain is EPEVTQTPSHQVTQMGQEVILRCVPISNHLYFYWYRQILGQKVEFLVSFYNNEISEKSEIFDDQFSVERPDGSNFTLKIRSTKLEDSAMYFCASSELRDEQFFGPGTRLTVL.